The 15 T cell receptor beta chains given below trace back to one sample, sequenced in a study of regulatory T cells in long-lasting Graves disease. Combining iRepertoire HTBI primers with Arm-PCR of CDR3 regions, the authors built TCR beta libraries. TCRdb re-derived calls from the multiplex PCR reads in MiXCR, one entry per CDR3 protein. This sample has hundreds of thousands of distinct CDR3 sequences, with 16% found just once. As for time point: newly diagnosed GD, antithyroid drugs for less than 3 months. From RNA extracted from PBMCs, the TCR library was made. These data were also reused for a study on T cells in Graves' hyperthyroidism and ophthalmopathy.

This specimen consisted of peripheral blood mononuclear cells (PBMCs), obtained at new diagnosis, from a patient treated with antithyroid drugs. These receptors were obtained from a woman aged 30 to 39 with Graves disease.

The V gene is TRBV6-2 or TRBV6-3, the J gene TRBJ1-5; D unresolved. CDR1 is MNHEY and CDR2 is SVGEGT in the germline V gene. V lost 2 bases, J lost 4 bases, and 12 bases lay in between. This CDR3 contains 15 residues. CDR3 sequence reads: CASSYGGVGNQPQHF. The CDR3 DNA is TGTGCCAGCAGTTACGGTGGGGTTGGAAATCAGCCCCAGCATTTT.

The chain couples TRBV9 to TRBJ1-4; 8 bases match TRBD1. The CDR3 length is 15 residues. The V and J ends lost 2 bases and 5 bases, in that order; junction bases with no gene match: 5. Germline V CDR1 and CDR2: SGDLS, YYNGEE. The CDR3 DNA reads TGTGCCAGCAGCGTTTGGTCAGGGGGCAATGAAAAACTGTTTTTT. Encoded protein: CASSVWSGGNEKLFF.

This clonotype appeared many times. The rearrangement uses TRBV7-9 and TRBJ1-1, with TRBD1 as a possible D gene (5 bases). The CDR3 extends over 16 amino acids. Germline CDR1 and CDR2: SEHNR and FQNEAQ (reference sequence). Trimming removed 5 bases at V and 0 bases at J, with 16 bases between. The CDR3 here is CASSPRGQGMNTEAFF. The CDR3 DNA sequence: TGTGCCAGCAGCCCCCGGGGCCAAGGGATGAACACTGAAGCTTTCTTT.

A remark on this clonotype: A much larger clone is a single base away; this may be a read error. The V call is TRBV6-2 or TRBV6-3, the J call TRBJ2-1, with unresolved D. CDR3 length equals 12 residues. CDR1 is MNHEY and CDR2 is SVGEGT in the germline V gene. The CDR3 region has the DNA TGTGCCAGCGGTTACTCGGTCGAGTTGAAGTTCTTC. This encodes CASGYSVELKFF.

The chain couples TRBV7-2 to TRBJ1-5, with D perhaps matching TRBD1 (5 bases). This CDR3 region has 18 residues. CDR1 is SGHTA, CDR2 FQGNSA, per germline. V lost 0 bases to trimming and J lost 0 bases, with 15 bases between them. The CDR3 DNA reads TGTGCCAGCAGCTTAGCGTGGGGCCTGTCATATAGCAATCAGCCCCAGCATTTT. It encodes CASSLAWGLSYSNQPQHF.

This clonotype appeared many times. Written as DNA, the CDR3 is TGTGCCAGCAGGACCAAAGAAGGAACCTACAATGAGCAGTTCTTC. Protein sequence: CASRTKEGTYNEQFF. The chain carries TRBV28 and TRBJ2-1; D is undetermined. This CDR3 region has 15 residues. Looked up from germline, CDR1 is MDHEN and CDR2 is SYDVKM. V lost 6 bases, J lost 2 bases, and 14 bases lay in between.

In its sample, this clonotype was seen many times. DNA for the CDR3: TGTGCCAGCGGTCTCGGCGGCCTGTACACCAATGAGCAGTTCTTC. It encodes CASGLGGLYTNEQFF. V gene TRBV27 combines with J gene TRBJ2-5; D remains ambiguous. Near its end, the DNA agrees better with TRBJ2-1, so the J call may be wrong. The CDR3 has 15 residues. In germline, CDR1 is MNHEY, CDR2 SMNVEV (reference sequence).

This clonotype was counted at least ten times. The V and J genes are TRBV28 and TRBJ2-5; D not certain. The V end lost 2 bases, the J end lost 3 bases, and 4 bases lay between the germline ends. This CDR3 is 12 amino acids long. Germline V gene data show CDR1 as MDHEN and CDR2 as SYDVKM. The DNA of the CDR3 is TGTGCCAGCAGTTTAGAGGAAGAGACCCAGTACTTC. It codes for CASSLEEETQYF.

This clonotype was found a few times. V is TRBV19 and J is TRBJ2-5, with D perhaps TRBD1 or TRBD2 (5 bases each). The V end was cut by 6 bases, the J end by 5 bases, with 16 bases between. This CDR3 has 14 residues. Germline CDR1 LNHDA, CDR2 SQIVND (reference sequence). CDR3 in DNA: TGTGCCAGTAGCTCGACCAGCTGGGGGGAGACCCAGTACTTC. Its protein is CASSSTSWGETQYF.

This clonotype was counted ten times or more. The chain carries TRBV2 and TRBJ1-2, with TRBD1 matching 7 bases. Germline V gene sequence: CDR1 SNHLY, CDR2 FYNNEI. With 6 bases clipped from V and 4 bases from J, the junction kept 11 bases outside the gene matches. The CDR3 extends over 15 amino acids. CDR3: CASSPSGTEVYGYTF. The CDR3, as DNA: TGTGCCAGCAGCCCCTCCGGGACAGAGGTCTATGGCTACACCTTC.

This clonotype was seen ten or more times. The chain uses TRBV18 and TRBJ2-5; D is perhaps TRBD2 (5 bases). This CDR3 spans 14 amino acids. Trimming cost V 8 bases and J 1 base, with 14 bases left between them. Germline CDR1 and CDR2: KGHSH and LQKENI. The CDR3 here is CASSPRLAQETQYF. Here the CDR3 DNA reads TGTGCCAGCAGCCCCCGGCTAGCCCAAGAGACCCAGTACTTC.

V gene TRBV29-1 combines with J gene TRBJ2-3, with 10 bases lining up with TRBD2. Trimming removed 3 bases from V and 6 bases from J; junction bases left unmatched: 9. The CDR3 extends over 15 amino acids. The V gene's germline CDR1 is SQVTM and CDR2 ANQGSEA. The CDR3 region is CSVELAGVGVDTQYF. The CDR3 nucleotides are TGCAGCGTTGAGCTAGCGGGAGTAGGTGTGGATACGCAGTATTTT.

J is TRBJ2-6 and V is TRBV5-5, with 7 bases that match TRBD2. There are 17 residues in the CDR3. Trimming removed 0 bases from V and 1 base from J; junction bases left unmatched: 4. The germline V gene has CDR1 SGHKS and CDR2 YYEKEE (reference sequence). The CDR3 sequence: CASSLAGGNSGANVLTF. In DNA form, the CDR3 reads TGTGCCAGCAGCTTGGCGGGAGGTAATTCTGGGGCCAACGTCCTGACTTTC.

Only a few counts were recorded for this clonotype. The gene calls are TRBV19 and TRBJ1-2; TRBD1 agrees at 9 bases. This CDR3 spans 13 amino acids. V was pared by 8 bases and J by 8 bases, with 9 bases of the junction left unmatched. Per germline, CDR1 LNHDA and CDR2 SQIVND (reference sequence). The CDR3 here is CASLRDRASGYTF. CDR3 sequence (DNA): TGTGCCAGTCTCCGGGACAGGGCGAGCGGCTACACCTTC.

This clonotype came up many times. The chain joins TRBV7-9 to TRBJ2-7, with a possible D match to TRBD1 (5 bases). Germline V lookup: CDR1 SEHNR, CDR2 FQNEAQ (reference sequence). The V and J ends lost 0 bases and 7 bases respectively, with 16 bases between them. The CDR3 is 15 residues long. As DNA, the CDR3 is TGTGCCAGCAGCTTAGCCCAGGGAAGCCTGCTTGAGCAGTACTTC. This sequence encodes CASSLAQGSLLEQYF.